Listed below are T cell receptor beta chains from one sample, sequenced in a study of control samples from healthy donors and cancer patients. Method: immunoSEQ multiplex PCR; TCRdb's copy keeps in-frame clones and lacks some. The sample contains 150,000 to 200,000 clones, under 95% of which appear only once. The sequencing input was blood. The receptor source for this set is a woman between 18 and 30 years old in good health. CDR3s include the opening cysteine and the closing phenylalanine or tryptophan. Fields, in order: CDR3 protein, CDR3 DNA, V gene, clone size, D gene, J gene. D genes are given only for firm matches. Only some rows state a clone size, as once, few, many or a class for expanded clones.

cdr3_aa: CAISGTSGGTGFF
cdr3_nt: TGTGCCATCAGTGGGACTAGCGGGGGCACGGGGTTCTTC
v_call: TRBV10-3
clone_size: few
d_call: TRBD2
j_call: TRBJ2-1

cdr3_aa: CASSLGGAGLYGYTF
cdr3_nt: TGCGCCAGCAGCTTGGGGGGTGCGGGCCTCTATGGCTACACCTTC
v_call: TRBV5-1
clone_size: NA
d_call: NA
j_call: TRBJ1-2

cdr3_aa: CASSVWSSLTGELFF
cdr3_nt: TGTGCCAGCAGTGTTTGGTCCTCACTTACCGGGGAGCTGTTTTTT
v_call: TRBV25-1
clone_size: NA
d_call: NA
j_call: TRBJ2-2

cdr3_aa: CASSLDGSMNTEAFF
cdr3_nt: TGTGCCAGCAGCTTAGATGGCAGCATGAACACTGAAGCTTTCTTT
v_call: TRBV7-2
clone_size: NA
d_call: NA
j_call: TRBJ1-1

cdr3_aa: CASSPSIDGYTF
cdr3_nt: TGTGCCAGCAGCCCCTCGATCGACGGCTACACCTTC
v_call: TRBV5-5
clone_size: NA
d_call: NA
j_call: TRBJ1-2

cdr3_aa: CASSDRDSPTNEKLFF
cdr3_nt: TGTGCCAGCAGTGACCGGGACAGCCCAACTAATGAAAAACTGTTTTTT
v_call: TRBV6-2/TRBV6-3
clone_size: NA
d_call: TRBD1
j_call: TRBJ1-4

cdr3_aa: CASSVEKTVHYGYTF
cdr3_nt: TGTGCCAGCAGTGTCGAGAAGACGGTACACTATGGCTACACCTTC
v_call: TRBV6-6
clone_size: NA
d_call: NA
j_call: TRBJ1-2

cdr3_aa: CASSIRQQPQHF
cdr3_nt: TGTGCCAGTAGTATAAGGCAACAGCCCCAGCATTTT
v_call: TRBV19
clone_size: NA
d_call: NA
j_call: TRBJ1-5

cdr3_aa: CASSAQMTSASPFF
cdr3_nt: TGTGCCAGCAGCGCTCAGATGACTAGCGCATCCCCGTTCTTC
v_call: TRBV7-2
clone_size: NA
d_call: TRBD2
j_call: TRBJ2-1

cdr3_aa: CASSLDGTGITEAFF
cdr3_nt: TGTGCCAGCAGCTTAGATGGGACAGGGATCACTGAAGCTTTCTTT
v_call: TRBV11-2
clone_size: NA
d_call: TRBD1
j_call: TRBJ1-1

cdr3_aa: CASSFLTGVGYGYTF
cdr3_nt: TGTGCCAGCAGTTTCTTAACGGGGGTAGGCTATGGCTACACCTTC
v_call: TRBV28
clone_size: NA
d_call: NA
j_call: TRBJ1-2

cdr3_aa: CASSFKSNHLTSTDTQYF
cdr3_nt: TGCGCCAGCAGCTTTAAATCGAACCATCTAACTAGCACAGATACGCAGTATTTT
v_call: TRBV5-1
clone_size: once
d_call: NA
j_call: TRBJ2-3

cdr3_aa: CASSSLDRVDPYGYTF
cdr3_nt: TGTGCCAGCAGCTCCCTGGACAGGGTGGATCCCTATGGCTACACCTTC
v_call: TRBV5-4
clone_size: NA
d_call: TRBD1
j_call: TRBJ1-2

cdr3_aa: CASSLKGGGHGYTF
cdr3_nt: TGTGCCAGCAGTCTGAAAGGAGGGGGCCATGGCTACACCTTC
v_call: TRBV11-2
clone_size: NA
d_call: TRBD1
j_call: TRBJ1-2

cdr3_aa: CASSQEGGLYTDTQYF
cdr3_nt: TGTGCCAGCAGCCAAGAAGGAGGCCTATACACAGATACGCAGTATTTT
v_call: TRBV4-2
clone_size: NA
d_call: NA
j_call: TRBJ2-3

cdr3_aa: CSVDGWSRSEHTDTQYF
cdr3_nt: TGCAGCGTTGACGGTTGGTCGCGCTCCGAACACACAGATACGCAGTATTTT
v_call: TRBV29-1
clone_size: NA
d_call: NA
j_call: TRBJ2-3

cdr3_aa: CASSRGLTNTEAFF
cdr3_nt: TGTGCCAGCAGCCGCGGACTTACCAACACTGAAGCTTTCTTT
v_call: TRBV7-2
clone_size: NA
d_call: NA
j_call: TRBJ1-1

cdr3_aa: CASSSPGQGWSGYTF
cdr3_nt: TGTGCCAGCAGTTCACCGGGACAGGGATGGAGTGGCTACACCTTC
v_call: TRBV27
clone_size: NA
d_call: TRBD1
j_call: TRBJ1-2

cdr3_aa: CASSHHRDSLIGKLFF
cdr3_nt: TGTGCCAGCAGCCACCACCGGGACAGCCTCATCGGAAAACTGTTTTTT
v_call: TRBV11-2
clone_size: NA
d_call: TRBD1
j_call: TRBJ1-4

cdr3_aa: CASSPTGVNTGELFF
cdr3_nt: TGTGCCAGCAGCCCGACAGGGGTAAACACCGGGGAGCTGTTTTTT
v_call: TRBV7-3
clone_size: NA
d_call: TRBD1
j_call: TRBJ2-2

cdr3_aa: CASSLEGTLSGNTIYF
cdr3_nt: TGTGCCAGCAGCTTAGAGGGGACGCTCTCTGGAAACACCATATATTTT
v_call: TRBV7-2
clone_size: NA
d_call: NA
j_call: TRBJ1-3

cdr3_aa: CATSRDLDTTGEKLFF
cdr3_nt: TGTGCCACCAGCAGAGATTTAGACACGACGGGTGAAAAACTGTTTTTT
v_call: TRBV15
clone_size: NA
d_call: NA
j_call: TRBJ1-4

cdr3_aa: CASSLAGGVAEAFF
cdr3_nt: TGTGCCAGCAGCTTAGCAGGGGGCGTAGCTGAAGCTTTCTTT
v_call: TRBV7-2
clone_size: NA
d_call: TRBD1
j_call: TRBJ1-1

cdr3_aa: CASGYGNTIYF
cdr3_nt: TGTGCCAGCGGATATGGAAACACCATATATTTT
v_call: TRBV28
clone_size: NA
d_call: NA
j_call: TRBJ1-3

cdr3_aa: CATSDAGLAGGYHEQFF
cdr3_nt: TGTGCCACCAGTGACGCGGGACTAGCGGGAGGGTACCATGAGCAGTTCTTC
v_call: TRBV24-1
clone_size: NA
d_call: TRBD2
j_call: TRBJ2-1

cdr3_aa: CSVPDIGGTEAFF
cdr3_nt: TGCAGCGTGCCCGACATAGGCGGGACTGAAGCTTTCTTT
v_call: TRBV29-1
clone_size: NA
d_call: NA
j_call: TRBJ1-1

cdr3_aa: CASSLDRGLQYF
cdr3_nt: TGTGCCAGCAGCTTAGACAGGGGGCTTCAGTACTTC
v_call: TRBV7-9
clone_size: NA
d_call: TRBD1
j_call: TRBJ2-4

cdr3_aa: CASSWRASGGAGDTQYF
cdr3_nt: TGCGCCAGCAGCTGGAGGGCGAGCGGGGGGGCCGGAGATACGCAGTATTTT
v_call: TRBV5-1
clone_size: NA
d_call: TRBD2
j_call: TRBJ2-3

cdr3_aa: CASSSDGYTGELFF
cdr3_nt: TGTGCCAGCTCTTCTGACGGCTATACCGGGGAGCTGTTTTTT
v_call: TRBV2
clone_size: NA
d_call: NA
j_call: TRBJ2-2

cdr3_aa: CASSGQYNSPLHF
cdr3_nt: TGTGCCAGTAGTGGACAGTATAATTCACCCCTCCACTTT
v_call: TRBV19
clone_size: NA
d_call: NA
j_call: TRBJ1-6

cdr3_aa: CAWGRQSNQPQHF
cdr3_nt: TGTGCCTGGGGACGACAGTCTAATCAGCCCCAGCATTTT
v_call: TRBV30
clone_size: once
d_call: NA
j_call: TRBJ1-5

cdr3_aa: CASTPTPSSTDTQYF
cdr3_nt: TGTGCCAGCACCCCAACTCCTTCCAGCACAGATACGCAGTATTTT
v_call: TRBV6-5
clone_size: NA
d_call: NA
j_call: TRBJ2-3

cdr3_aa: CASSRQETQYF
cdr3_nt: TGTGCCAGCAGTCGCCAAGAGACCCAGTACTTC
v_call: TRBV6-2/TRBV6-3
clone_size: NA
d_call: NA
j_call: TRBJ2-5

cdr3_aa: CASSPGYPNYGYTF
cdr3_nt: TGTGCCAGCAGTCCCGGCTACCCTAACTATGGCTACACCTTC
v_call: TRBV6-4
clone_size: NA
d_call: NA
j_call: TRBJ1-2

cdr3_aa: CASSKRENTEAFF
cdr3_nt: TGTGCCAGCAGCAAACGCGAAAACACTGAAGCTTTCTTT
v_call: TRBV7-9
clone_size: NA
d_call: NA
j_call: TRBJ1-1

cdr3_aa: CASSPPTGTDNEQFF
cdr3_nt: TGTGCCAGCAGCCCCCCAACCGGGACAGACAATGAGCAGTTCTTC
v_call: TRBV5-4
clone_size: once
d_call: TRBD1
j_call: TRBJ2-1

cdr3_aa: CASSLGGVSNQPQHF
cdr3_nt: TGCGCCAGCAGCTTGGGAGGGGTTAGCAATCAGCCCCAGCATTTT
v_call: TRBV5-1
clone_size: NA
d_call: NA
j_call: TRBJ1-5

cdr3_aa: CASYGAHGLLTRANVLTF
cdr3_nt: TGTGCCAGCTATGGGGCCCACGGACTGCTCACTCGGGCCAACGTCCTGACTTTC
v_call: TRBV2
clone_size: NA
d_call: NA
j_call: TRBJ2-6

cdr3_aa: CASSPDRGTNEQFF
cdr3_nt: TGTGCCAGTAGTCCGGACAGGGGTACGAATGAGCAGTTCTTC
v_call: TRBV19
clone_size: NA
d_call: TRBD1
j_call: TRBJ2-1

cdr3_aa: CASSLAREGTGELFF
cdr3_nt: TGTGCCAGCAGCTTGGCGAGGGAGGGCACCGGGGAGCTGTTTTTT
v_call: TRBV5-5
clone_size: NA
d_call: TRBD2
j_call: TRBJ2-2

cdr3_aa: CASSPNRGRYNSPLHF
cdr3_nt: TGTGCCAGCAGCCCGAACAGGGGTCGATATAATTCACCCCTCCACTTT
v_call: TRBV5-6
clone_size: NA
d_call: TRBD1
j_call: TRBJ1-6

cdr3_aa: CASSLTGGTEAFF
cdr3_nt: TGTGCCAGCAGCTTGACAGGGGGCACTGAAGCTTTCTTT
v_call: TRBV7-8
clone_size: NA
d_call: TRBD1
j_call: TRBJ1-1

cdr3_aa: CATSDRDTQYF
cdr3_nt: TGTGCCACCAGTGATCGAGATACGCAGTATTTT
v_call: TRBV24-1
clone_size: NA
d_call: NA
j_call: TRBJ2-3

cdr3_aa: CASSLGQGAFF
cdr3_nt: TGTGCCAGCAGTTTAGGTCAAGGCGCTTTCTTT
v_call: TRBV28
clone_size: few
d_call: NA
j_call: TRBJ1-1

cdr3_aa: CASSSGPQPQHF
cdr3_nt: TGTGCCAGCAGTTCCGGTCCACAGCCCCAGCATTTT
v_call: TRBV12-3/TRBV12-4
clone_size: NA
d_call: NA
j_call: TRBJ1-5

cdr3_aa: CASSQSTLHGTPHQPQHF
cdr3_nt: TGCGCCAGCAGTCAGTCCACCTTACACGGAACCCCTCATCAGCCCCAGCATTTT
v_call: TRBV23-1
clone_size: NA
d_call: NA
j_call: TRBJ1-5

cdr3_aa: CASSITGGTYEQYF
cdr3_nt: TGTGCCAGTAGTATCACGGGAGGAACCTACGAGCAGTACTTC
v_call: TRBV19
clone_size: NA
d_call: TRBD2
j_call: TRBJ2-7

cdr3_aa: CASSLEGNSPLHF
cdr3_nt: TGCGCCAGCAGCTTGGAAGGGAATTCACCCCTCCACTTT
v_call: TRBV5-1
clone_size: NA
d_call: NA
j_call: TRBJ1-6

cdr3_aa: CASSQGTGAVDEQFF
cdr3_nt: TGTGCCAGCAGCCAAGGTACAGGGGCTGTGGATGAGCAGTTCTTC
v_call: TRBV14
clone_size: NA
d_call: TRBD1
j_call: TRBJ2-1

cdr3_aa: CASSFSGPDTQYF
cdr3_nt: TGTGCCAGCAGCTTTTCGGGTCCAGATACGCAGTATTTT
v_call: TRBV5-5
clone_size: once
d_call: NA
j_call: TRBJ2-3